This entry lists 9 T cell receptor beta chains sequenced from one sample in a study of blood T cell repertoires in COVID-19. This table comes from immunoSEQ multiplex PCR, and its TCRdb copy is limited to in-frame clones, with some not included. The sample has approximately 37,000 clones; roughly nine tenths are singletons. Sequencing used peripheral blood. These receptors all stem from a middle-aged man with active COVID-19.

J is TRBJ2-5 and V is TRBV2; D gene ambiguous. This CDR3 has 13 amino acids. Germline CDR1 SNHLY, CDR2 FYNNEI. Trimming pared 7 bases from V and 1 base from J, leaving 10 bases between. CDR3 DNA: TGTGCCAGCATCCCTGACTTCCAAGAGACCCAGTACTTC. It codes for CASIPDFQETQYF.

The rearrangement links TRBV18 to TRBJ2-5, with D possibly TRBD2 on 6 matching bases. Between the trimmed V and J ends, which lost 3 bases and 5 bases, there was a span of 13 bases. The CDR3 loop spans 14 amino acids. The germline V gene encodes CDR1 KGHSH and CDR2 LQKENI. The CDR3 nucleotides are TGTGCCAGCTCACCCTTGGCGGGGATGGAGACCCAGTACTTC. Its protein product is CASSPLAGMETQYF.

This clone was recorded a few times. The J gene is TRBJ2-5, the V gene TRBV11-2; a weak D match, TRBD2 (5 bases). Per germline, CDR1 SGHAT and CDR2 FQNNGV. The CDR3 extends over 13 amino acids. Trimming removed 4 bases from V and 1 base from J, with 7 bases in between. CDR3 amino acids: CASSSGIQETQYF. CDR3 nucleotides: TGTGCCAGCAGCTCGGGGATCCAAGAGACCCAGTACTTC.

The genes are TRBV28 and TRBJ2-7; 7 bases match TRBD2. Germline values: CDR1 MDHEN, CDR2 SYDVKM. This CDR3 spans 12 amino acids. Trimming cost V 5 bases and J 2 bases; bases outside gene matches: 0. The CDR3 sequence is CASSSGTYEQYF. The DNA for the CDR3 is TGTGCCAGCAGTAGCGGGACCTACGAGCAGTACTTC.

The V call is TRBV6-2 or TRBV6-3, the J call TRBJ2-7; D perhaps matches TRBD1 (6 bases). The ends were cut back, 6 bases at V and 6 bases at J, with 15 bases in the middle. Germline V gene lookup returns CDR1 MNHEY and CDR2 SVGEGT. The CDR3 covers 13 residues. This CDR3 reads CASSLPPQGEQYF. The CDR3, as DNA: TGTGCCAGCAGCCTACCCCCACAGGGCGAGCAGTACTTC.

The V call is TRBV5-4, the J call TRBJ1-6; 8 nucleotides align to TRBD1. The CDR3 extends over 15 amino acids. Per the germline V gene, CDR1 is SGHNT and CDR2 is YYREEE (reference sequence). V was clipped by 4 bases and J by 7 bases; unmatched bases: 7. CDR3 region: CASSMGQVVNSPLHF. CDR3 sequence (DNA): TGTGCCAGCAGCATGGGACAGGTCGTAAATTCACCCCTCCACTTT.

This CDR3 is CASTLDRATNEKLFF. Written as DNA, the CDR3 is TGTGCCAGCACTTTGGACAGGGCAACTAATGAAAAACTGTTTTTT. J is TRBJ1-4 and V is TRBV2; 8 nucleotides align to TRBD1. The CDR3 sequence is 15 residues long. J was trimmed by 0 bases and V by 7 bases; bases with no gene match: 4. CDR1 is SNHLY, CDR2 FYNNEI, per germline.

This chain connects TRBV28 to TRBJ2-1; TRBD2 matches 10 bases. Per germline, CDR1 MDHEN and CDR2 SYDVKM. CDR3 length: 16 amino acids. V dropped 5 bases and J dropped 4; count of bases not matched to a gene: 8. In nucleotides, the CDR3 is TGTGCCAGCAGTGAACTACTAGCGGGAAGTTACAATGAGCAGTTCTTC. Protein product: CASSELLAGSYNEQFF. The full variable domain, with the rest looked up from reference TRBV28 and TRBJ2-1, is DVKVTQSSRYLVKRTGEKVFLECVQDMDHENMFWYRQDPGLGLRLIYFSYDVKMKEKGDIPEGYSVSREKKERFSLILESASTNQTSMYLCASSELLAGSYNEQFFGPGTRLTVL.

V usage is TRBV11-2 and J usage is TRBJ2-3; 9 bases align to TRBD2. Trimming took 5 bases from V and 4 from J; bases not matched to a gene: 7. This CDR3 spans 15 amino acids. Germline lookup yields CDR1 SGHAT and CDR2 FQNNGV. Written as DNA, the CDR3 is TGTGCCAGCAGCCGCGGGGCGGGAGGGGCAGATACGCAGTATTTT. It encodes CASSRGAGGADTQYF.